The rows below give T cell receptor beta chains drawn from one sample of a study of blood T cell repertoires in COVID-19. Clones were sequenced by immunoSEQ multiplex PCR, and TCRdb holds only the in-frame ones, with some missing. The profile shows roughly 120,000 clones, over 65% of them singletons. Input material: peripheral blood. Receptor source: a man between 65 and 80 years old with acute or convalescent COVID-19. Both conserved end residues are part of each CDR3. Fields, in order: D gene, J gene, V gene, clone size, CDR3 DNA, CDR3 protein. The D gene is left open where the match is weak. Size values are once, few and many counts, or a class for expanded clones, and some rows have none.

d_call: TRBD1; j_call: TRBJ1-4; v_call: TRBV30; clone_size: -; cdr3_nt: TGTGCCTGGGAATCAGCACAGGGGTTGAGGAAACTGTTTTTT; cdr3_aa: CAWESAQGLRKLFF
d_call: TRBD1; j_call: TRBJ1-1; v_call: TRBV27; clone_size: few; cdr3_nt: TGTGCCAGCAGTCCCTGGACAGGGGGCCACATGAACACTGAAGCTTTCTTT; cdr3_aa: CASSPWTGGHMNTEAFF
d_call: -; j_call: TRBJ1-5; v_call: TRBV6-6; clone_size: -; cdr3_nt: TGTGCCAGCACCGTACGCGGATTTCAGCCCCAGCATTTT; cdr3_aa: CASTVRGFQPQHF
d_call: TRBD2; j_call: TRBJ2-7; v_call: TRBV27; clone_size: once; cdr3_nt: TGTGCCAGCGGTCTGGCTAGCGGGAATAATTACGAGCAGTACTTC; cdr3_aa: CASGLASGNNYEQYF
d_call: TRBD2; j_call: TRBJ2-3; v_call: TRBV4-1; clone_size: -; cdr3_nt: TGCGCCAGCAGCCAAGGGGTTCTAGCGGGGTTGGGAGATACGCAGTATTTT; cdr3_aa: CASSQGVLAGLGDTQYF
d_call: TRBD2; j_call: TRBJ2-3; v_call: TRBV18; clone_size: -; cdr3_nt: TGTGCCAGCTCACCAGCCAGCGGGAGGGTTACAGATACGCAGTATTTT; cdr3_aa: CASSPASGRVTDTQYF
d_call: TRBD1; j_call: TRBJ2-3; v_call: TRBV29-1; clone_size: -; cdr3_nt: TGCAGCGTTGACACAGGGGTTCTGCTTCATACGCAGTATTTT; cdr3_aa: CSVDTGVLLHTQYF
d_call: TRBD2; j_call: TRBJ2-3; v_call: TRBV11-3; clone_size: -; cdr3_nt: TGTGCCAGCAGCCAACTAGCGGGAGGGGCGGATACGCAGTATTTT; cdr3_aa: CASSQLAGGADTQYF
d_call: TRBD2; j_call: TRBJ2-1; v_call: TRBV4-1; clone_size: -; cdr3_nt: TGCGCCAGCAGGCATACTAGCGGGAGCTACAATGAGCAGTTCTTC; cdr3_aa: CASRHTSGSYNEQFF
d_call: -; j_call: TRBJ1-1; v_call: TRBV29-1; clone_size: -; cdr3_nt: TGCAGCGTCCTTTTTTCTGAAGCTTTCTTT; cdr3_aa: CSVLFSEAFF
d_call: -; j_call: TRBJ1-1; v_call: TRBV6-6; clone_size: -; cdr3_nt: TGTGCCAGCAGTCCCGACACAGGGAGGGGTAGTGAAGCTTTCTTT; cdr3_aa: CASSPDTGRGSEAFF
d_call: -; j_call: TRBJ2-5; v_call: TRBV5-4; clone_size: once; cdr3_nt: TGTGCCAGCAGCCTCAGGGTACCCGGAGAGACCCAGTACTTC; cdr3_aa: CASSLRVPGETQYF
d_call: -; j_call: TRBJ1-1; v_call: TRBV6-2/TRBV6-3; clone_size: once; cdr3_nt: TGTGCCAGCAGTTACTCGAGTACTGAAGCTTTCTTT; cdr3_aa: CASSYSSTEAFF
d_call: -; j_call: TRBJ1-1; v_call: TRBV11-3; clone_size: -; cdr3_nt: TGTGCCAGCAGCTACAGACAGAACACTGAAGCTTTCTTT; cdr3_aa: CASSYRQNTEAFF
d_call: TRBD1; j_call: TRBJ2-2; v_call: TRBV24-1; clone_size: -; cdr3_nt: TGTGCCACCAGTGATTTGTCCGGACAGGGTCGCGGGGAGCTGTTTTTT; cdr3_aa: CATSDLSGQGRGELFF
d_call: TRBD2; j_call: TRBJ2-3; v_call: TRBV9; clone_size: -; cdr3_nt: TGTGCCAGCAGCGTAGAGGCTAGCGGGCGTGGAGATACGCAGTATTTT; cdr3_aa: CASSVEASGRGDTQYF
d_call: TRBD2; j_call: TRBJ2-1; v_call: TRBV28; clone_size: -; cdr3_nt: TGTGCCAGCAGTTCCCGGACTAGCGGGAGTAACAATGAGCAGTTCTTC; cdr3_aa: CASSSRTSGSNNEQFF
d_call: TRBD1; j_call: TRBJ2-4; v_call: TRBV19; clone_size: -; cdr3_nt: TGTGCCAGTAGTATACGACAGGGGGCGGTTTCGAACATTCAGTACTTC; cdr3_aa: CASSIRQGAVSNIQYF
d_call: TRBD2; j_call: TRBJ2-3; v_call: TRBV3-1/TRBV3-2; clone_size: -; cdr3_nt: TGTGCCAGCAGCCCCCGGGCTAGCGGGGGGACCATCACAGATACGCAGTATTTT; cdr3_aa: CASSPRASGGTITDTQYF
d_call: TRBD1; j_call: TRBJ2-2; v_call: TRBV11-3; clone_size: -; cdr3_nt: TGTGCCAGCAGCTCCAACTCATGGGGACAGGGCGTCTCGGCCGGGGAGCTGTTTTTT; cdr3_aa: CASSSNSWGQGVSAGELFF
d_call: TRBD1; j_call: TRBJ1-1; v_call: TRBV7-9; clone_size: -; cdr3_nt: TGTGCCAGCAGCCGCCAGGGGGCGAGTGCTGAAGCTTTCTTT; cdr3_aa: CASSRQGASAEAFF
d_call: -; j_call: TRBJ2-7; v_call: TRBV6-6; clone_size: -; cdr3_nt: TGTGCCAGCAGTGCGAGCTACGAGCAGTACTTC; cdr3_aa: CASSASYEQYF
d_call: -; j_call: TRBJ1-2; v_call: TRBV6-5; clone_size: -; cdr3_nt: TGTGCCAGCAGTTACTCTGGTAAACAGGGTTATGGCTACACCTTC; cdr3_aa: CASSYSGKQGYGYTF
d_call: -; j_call: TRBJ2-3; v_call: TRBV19; clone_size: -; cdr3_nt: TGTGCCAGTAGTATAGTATCCGGGACAAGTAAAACAGATACGCAGTATTTT; cdr3_aa: CASSIVSGTSKTDTQYF
d_call: TRBD1; j_call: TRBJ1-4; v_call: TRBV27; clone_size: few; cdr3_nt: TGTGCCAGCAGTTTATCTGGGACAGGGGGTTCAAATGAAAAACTGTTTTTT; cdr3_aa: CASSLSGTGGSNEKLFF
d_call: -; j_call: TRBJ1-3; v_call: TRBV12-3/TRBV12-4; clone_size: few; cdr3_nt: TGTGCCAGCAGTTTAAGGGGGAGGGACACCATATATTTT; cdr3_aa: CASSLRGRDTIYF
d_call: -; j_call: TRBJ1-2; v_call: TRBV7-9; clone_size: -; cdr3_nt: TGTGCCAGCAGCTTAGACATTAACTATGGCTACACCTTC; cdr3_aa: CASSLDINYGYTF
d_call: TRBD1; j_call: TRBJ2-7; v_call: TRBV5-1; clone_size: -; cdr3_nt: TGCGCCAGCAGCCCGGGACAGGGGTTGAACTACGAGCAGTACTTC; cdr3_aa: CASSPGQGLNYEQYF
d_call: TRBD1; j_call: TRBJ1-2; v_call: TRBV29-1; clone_size: -; cdr3_nt: TGCAGCGTTGTCCGACAGGGGTCAAGCTATGGCTACACCTTC; cdr3_aa: CSVVRQGSSYGYTF
d_call: -; j_call: TRBJ1-2; v_call: TRBV2; clone_size: -; cdr3_nt: TGTGCCAGCAGCCCACTTAAGACAAGCCTCTATGGCTACACCTTC; cdr3_aa: CASSPLKTSLYGYTF
d_call: TRBD1; j_call: TRBJ2-6; v_call: TRBV10-3; clone_size: -; cdr3_nt: TGTGCCATCAGGGGAGACAGGGGGCTAGGTGGGGCCAACGTCCTGACTTTC; cdr3_aa: CAIRGDRGLGGANVLTF
d_call: -; j_call: TRBJ1-5; v_call: TRBV18; clone_size: -; cdr3_nt: TGTGCCAGCTCCCAGGCAACGAACCAGCCCCAGCATTTT; cdr3_aa: CASSQATNQPQHF
d_call: -; j_call: TRBJ2-7; v_call: TRBV19; clone_size: once; cdr3_nt: TGTGCCAGTAGTCCGTCGATCCGGGACTTTACCTACGAGCAGTACTTC; cdr3_aa: CASSPSIRDFTYEQYF
d_call: -; j_call: TRBJ2-2; v_call: TRBV2; clone_size: -; cdr3_nt: TGTGCCAGCAGCCAACAGGGCACCGGGGAGCTGTTTTTT; cdr3_aa: CASSQQGTGELFF
d_call: -; j_call: TRBJ2-6; v_call: TRBV28; clone_size: -; cdr3_nt: TGTGCCAGCCGTACGGGTGGGGCCAACGTCCTGACTTTC; cdr3_aa: CASRTGGANVLTF
d_call: -; j_call: TRBJ1-5; v_call: TRBV7-6; clone_size: -; cdr3_nt: TGTGCCAGCAGCTTACAGGGTGAAATCGGGCAGCCCCAGCATTTT; cdr3_aa: CASSLQGEIGQPQHF
d_call: -; j_call: TRBJ2-3; v_call: TRBV3-1/TRBV3-2; clone_size: -; cdr3_nt: TGTGCCAGCAGCCAAGGAGCAGGTAGCACAGATACGCAGTATTTT; cdr3_aa: CASSQGAGSTDTQYF
d_call: TRBD1; j_call: TRBJ1-6; v_call: TRBV10-2; clone_size: -; cdr3_nt: TGCGCCAGCAGCCCCCCAGGGGGTTTAAATTCACCCCTCCACTTT; cdr3_aa: CASSPPGGLNSPLHF
d_call: -; j_call: TRBJ1-1; v_call: TRBV4-1; clone_size: -; cdr3_nt: TGCGCCAGCAGCCAAGATTTTAGGGGCAACACTGAAGCTTTCTTT; cdr3_aa: CASSQDFRGNTEAFF
d_call: TRBD2; j_call: TRBJ2-3; v_call: TRBV6-6; clone_size: -; cdr3_nt: TGTGCCAGCAGTTACGCTAGCGGGCCTTTCACAGATACGCAGTATTTT; cdr3_aa: CASSYASGPFTDTQYF
d_call: -; j_call: TRBJ2-2; v_call: TRBV7-6; clone_size: -; cdr3_nt: TGTGCCAGCAGCCTAGGACTAACCGGGACCGGGGAGCTGTTTTTT; cdr3_aa: CASSLGLTGTGELFF
d_call: TRBD1; j_call: TRBJ2-6; v_call: TRBV4-3; clone_size: -; cdr3_nt: TGCGCCAGCAGCCAGGACAGGGTCGGGGGGGCCAACGTCCTGACTTTC; cdr3_aa: CASSQDRVGGANVLTF
d_call: TRBD2; j_call: TRBJ2-5; v_call: TRBV27; clone_size: -; cdr3_nt: TGTGCCAGCAGTTTATCTGCTAGCGGGAGGGATCAAGAGACCCAGTACTTC; cdr3_aa: CASSLSASGRDQETQYF
d_call: TRBD1; j_call: TRBJ2-1; v_call: TRBV9; clone_size: -; cdr3_nt: TGTGCCAGCAGCCCTCTAGGGACAGGGGCAGAGGAGCAGTTCTTC; cdr3_aa: CASSPLGTGAEEQFF
d_call: TRBD1; j_call: TRBJ1-1; v_call: TRBV28; clone_size: -; cdr3_nt: TGTGCCAGCAGTTCCCCTCGTGAGGGACAGGGTAACACTGAAGCTTTCTTT; cdr3_aa: CASSSPREGQGNTEAFF
d_call: TRBD1; j_call: TRBJ2-1; v_call: TRBV7-3; clone_size: -; cdr3_nt: TGTGCCAGCAGCAAACAGGGGTCCTACAATGAGCAGTTCTTC; cdr3_aa: CASSKQGSYNEQFF
d_call: -; j_call: TRBJ1-1; v_call: TRBV29-1; clone_size: -; cdr3_nt: TGCAGCGTTTCAGAGAACACTGAAGCTTTCTTT; cdr3_aa: CSVSENTEAFF
d_call: -; j_call: TRBJ1-4; v_call: TRBV25-1; clone_size: -; cdr3_nt: TGTGCCAGCAGTGAATCCGGAGCGTATAATGAAAAACTGTTTTTT; cdr3_aa: CASSESGAYNEKLFF
d_call: -; j_call: TRBJ1-4; v_call: TRBV6-5; clone_size: -; cdr3_nt: TGTGCCAGCAGTTACTCGTCGGCAACTAATGAAAAACTGTTTTTT; cdr3_aa: CASSYSSATNEKLFF